Presented here are 20 T cell receptor beta chains from one specimen sequenced in a study of cytomegalovirus exposure and HLA in healthy donors. A multiplex PCR was run with 60 Vbeta primers and 13 Jbeta primers. TCRdb keeps only in-frame clones here, not all; method: immunoSEQ multiplex PCR. Among 150,000 to 200,000 clones, 70% to 90% were seen once, and the ten largest hold about 9.3%. Sample: PBMCs. These receptors all stem from a man aged 18 to 29 in good health and CMV-seropositive.

This chain links TRBV18 with TRBJ1-1, with D tentatively TRBD1 (6 bases). Germline lookup yields CDR1 KGHSH and CDR2 LQKENI. V lost 1 base to trimming and J lost 0 bases, with 12 bases between them. The CDR3 is made up of 16 amino acids. The CDR3 is CASSPREGVMNTEAFF. The CDR3 nucleotides are TGTGCCAGCTCACCACGGGAGGGGGTGATGAACACTGAAGCTTTCTTT.

V usage is TRBV27 and J usage is TRBJ1-2; TRBD1 matches 7 bases. V lost 3 bases and J lost 5; bases outside the gene matches: 3. This CDR3 is built from 13 residues. Germline CDR1 is MNHEY and CDR2 is SMNVEV (reference sequence). The CDR3 DNA reads TGTGCCAGCAGTTTGACGACAGGGTATGGCTACACCTTC. Amino acids: CASSLTTGYGYTF.

The chain couples TRBV6-6 to TRBJ2-5; the D gene is possibly TRBD1 (6 bases). The germline V gene has CDR1 MNHNY and CDR2 SVGAGI (reference sequence). The ends were cut back, 0 bases at V and 3 bases at J, with 8 bases in the middle. The CDR3 has 14 residues. The CDR3 region has the DNA TGTGCCAGCAGTTACTCTCACAGGGAAGAGACCCAGTACTTC. This translates into CASSYSHREETQYF.

The J gene is TRBJ1-3, the V gene TRBV5-1; 10 bases align to TRBD1. V lost 3 bases and J lost 2; bases outside the gene matches: 2. This CDR3 contains 15 residues. Germline V lookup: CDR1 SGHRS, CDR2 YFSETQ. This CDR3 reads CASSSGQGAGNTIYF. CDR3 DNA sequence: TGCGCCAGCAGCTCTGGACAGGGGGCTGGAAACACCATATATTTT. The variable domain in full, completed from reference TRBV5-1 and TRBJ1-3, reads KAGVTQTPRYLIKTRGQQVTLSCSPISGHRSVSWYQQTPGQGLQFLFEYFSETQRNKGNFPGRFSGRQFSNSRSEMNVSTLELGDSALYLCASSSGQGAGNTIYFGEGSWLTVV.

V gene TRBV7-7 combines with J gene TRBJ2-7; a weak D match, TRBD2 (5 bases). CDR1 is SSHAT and CDR2 is FNYEAQ in the germline V gene (reference sequence). The germline V and J ends were trimmed by 0 bases and 5 bases, with 8 bases remaining between them. The CDR3 spans 13 residues. CDR3 DNA sequence: TGTGCCAGCAGCTTAGCCTCGAGGGACGAGCAGTACTTC. This gives the protein CASSLASRDEQYF.

The chain links TRBV5-1 to TRBJ2-3; 12 bases align to TRBD2. The CDR3 sequence is 16 residues long. CDR1 SGHRS and CDR2 YFSETQ come from the germline V gene. V shed 4 bases and J 3 bases; nucleotides not matched to a gene: 6. CDR3 bases: TGCGCCAGCAGCCTGCTGACTAGCGGGGGTACAGATACGCAGTATTTT. Translated: CASSLLTSGGTDTQYF.

The chain has TRBV6-1 and TRBJ1-6; perhaps TRBD1 as D (5 bases). In germline, CDR1 is MNHNS, CDR2 SASEGT. The length of the CDR3 is 14 residues. Trimming pared 1 base from V and 11 bases from J, leaving 12 bases between. Written as DNA, the CDR3 is TGTGCCAGCAGTGAAGGGACATCAAGTCCACCCCTCCACTTT. The encoded protein is CASSEGTSSPPLHF.

This clone was seen more than once but under ten times. This sequence joins TRBV18 and TRBJ1-1, with D perhaps matching TRBD1 (5 bases). Germline CDR1 and CDR2: KGHSH and LQKENI. This CDR3 has 13 residues. The ends were cut back, 6 bases at V and 5 bases at J, with 13 bases in the middle. Here the CDR3 DNA reads TGTGCCAGCTCCGCCCTTCGGGGGACTGAAGCTTTCTTT. Its translation: CASSALRGTEAFF.

The rearrangement uses TRBV30 and TRBJ2-5; 9 bases line up with TRBD1. The CDR3 has 15 residues. Germline lookup yields CDR1 GTSNPN and CDR2 SVGIG (reference sequence). Trimming took 2 bases from V and 5 from J; bases not matched to a gene: 9. CDR3 DNA: TGTGCCTGGAGTAATCAACAGGGGGCTCGGGAGACCCAGTACTTC. It codes for CAWSNQQGARETQYF.

The rearrangement links TRBV6-5 to TRBJ2-7; 7 nucleotides align to TRBD2. V lost 6 bases and J lost 4; bases outside the gene matches: 12. Germline CDR1 is MNHEY and CDR2 is SVGAGI. The CDR3 runs to 15 residues. CDR3 residues: CASRPGGGRVYEQYF. For the CDR3, the DNA is TGTGCCAGCAGGCCAGGCGGGGGAAGAGTGTACGAGCAGTACTTC.

This chain joins TRBV7-3 and TRBJ2-1; 8 bases line up with TRBD2. Per germline, CDR1 SGHTA and CDR2 FQGTGA. V lost 5 bases and J lost 8; bases outside the gene matches: 8. The CDR3 spans 14 residues. The CDR3 reads CASSPRGGPDEQFF. The CDR3 coding sequence is TGTGCCAGCAGCCCTCGGGGGGGCCCCGATGAGCAGTTCTTC.

This clone appeared a few times. CDR3 coding DNA: TGTGCCAGCAGATACGGGACAGAATTCATGAACACTGAAGCTTTCTTT. It translates to CASRYGTEFMNTEAFF. The genes are TRBV2 and TRBJ1-1; 7 bases line up with TRBD1. CDR3 size: 16 residues. The ends lost 6 bases at V and 0 bases at J; junction bases unmatched: 10. CDR1 is SNHLY, CDR2 FYNNEI, per germline.

V is TRBV9 and J is TRBJ1-2; D not resolved. Germline values: CDR1 SGDLS, CDR2 YYNGEE. The CDR3 spans 15 residues. The V and J ends lost 0 bases and 5 bases respectively, with 14 bases between them. CDR3 bases: TGTGCCAGCAGCGTAGGAGTGCTTCCTTCGTATGGCTACACCTTC. Its translation: CASSVGVLPSYGYTF.

V gene TRBV19 combines with J gene TRBJ1-2, with D perhaps TRBD1 (6 bases). V was cut by 10 bases and J by 7 bases, with 13 bases left in between. The CDR3 extends over 11 amino acids. Germline V gives CDR1 LNHDA, CDR2 SQIVND (reference sequence). The CDR3 loop is CATLTGVGYTF. The CDR3, as DNA: TGTGCCACCTTGACAGGCGTTGGCTACACCTTC.

The chain uses TRBV11-2 and TRBJ2-7; the match to TRBD2 covers 7 bases. The V segment lost 2 bases and the J segment 2 bases; nucleotides outside the gene matches: 9. Germline V lookup: CDR1 SGHAT, CDR2 FQNNGV. This CDR3 is 16 amino acids long. In DNA, the CDR3 is TGTGCCAGCAGCTTATGGGAGGGGACGGGTACCTACGAGCAGTACTTC. It encodes CASSLWEGTGTYEQYF.

This CDR3 reads CASKQGRDTQYF. The CDR3, as DNA: TGTGCCAGTAAACAGGGCAGAGATACGCAGTATTTT. The chain joins TRBV19 to TRBJ2-3, with D possibly being TRBD1 (6 bases). Germline lookup yields CDR1 LNHDA and CDR2 SQIVND (reference sequence). V was cut by 7 bases and J by 5 bases, with 10 bases left in between. The CDR3 is 12 amino acids.

The chain carries TRBV25-1 and TRBJ1-2; possibly TRBD1 for D (6 bases). This CDR3 is built from 13 residues. Germline V lookup: CDR1 MGHDK, CDR2 SYGVNS. Deletions cut 2 bases from V and 9 bases from J, with 13 bases between. DNA of the CDR3: TGTGCCAGCAGTGAAAGGGACACCACTAGCTACACCTTC. It encodes CASSERDTTSYTF.

The rearrangement uses TRBV5-4 and TRBJ2-5; the D is unclear. Germline values: CDR1 SGHNT, CDR2 YYREEE (reference sequence). V lost 3 bases to trimming and J lost 3 bases, with 12 bases between them. There are 14 residues in the CDR3. CDR3: CASSSHPKKETQYF. CDR3 nucleotides: TGTGCCAGCAGCTCACACCCGAAAAAAGAGACCCAGTACTTC.

V gene TRBV5-1 combines with J gene TRBJ1-5; 7 bases are shared with TRBD1. This CDR3 is 14 amino acids long. The ends lost 4 bases at V and 3 bases at J; junction bases unmatched: 4. Germline CDR1 reads SGHRS; CDR2 reads YFSETQ. The CDR3 DNA is TGCGCCAGCAGCCCGGGGACAGTCAATCAGCCCCAGCATTTT. Translating gives CASSPGTVNQPQHF. Full variable domain (outside the CDR3, taken from reference TRBV5-1 and TRBJ1-5): KAGVTQTPRYLIKTRGQQVTLSCSPISGHRSVSWYQQTPGQGLQFLFEYFSETQRNKGNFPGRFSGRQFSNSRSEMNVSTLELGDSALYLCASSPGTVNQPQHFGDGTRLSIL.

This clone was found once. The genes are TRBV14 and TRBJ2-5; the D gene is possibly TRBD1 (5 bases). This CDR3 has 12 amino acids. Trimming stripped 3 bases from V and 5 bases from J, with 7 bases between. Germline CDR1 SGHDN, CDR2 FVKESK. The CDR3 bases are TGTGCCAGCAGCCACGCAGGGGAGACCCAGTACTTC. It encodes CASSHAGETQYF.